Following are 8 T cell receptor beta chains from one sample sequenced in a study of blood T cell repertoires in COVID-19. Assay used: immunoSEQ multiplex PCR; TCRdb lists only in-frame clones, some missing. This sample has over 200,000 clones, with 75% to 90% found just once. The specimen sequenced was PBMCs or T cells enriched from blood (not recorded which). The receptor set was obtained from a woman between 50 and 59 years old who had recovered from COVID-19.

This clone was found once. This chain connects TRBV27 to TRBJ2-7, with D maybe TRBD2 (6 bases). This CDR3 has 14 residues. The germline gives CDR1 MNHEY, CDR2 SMNVEV (reference sequence). V lost 3 bases and J 2 bases, leaving 11 bases between the germline ends. CDR3 coding DNA: TGTGCCAGCAGTTTGGGGGGTTGGGCCTACGAGCAGTACTTC. It yields the protein CASSLGGWAYEQYF.

This chain connects TRBV28 to TRBJ2-6; a weak D match, TRBD1 (7 bases). Germline CDR1 reads MDHEN; CDR2 reads SYDVKM. Trimming pared 5 bases from V and 0 bases from J, leaving 17 bases between. This CDR3 contains 18 residues. CDR3 region: CASSLLGQDYSGANVLTF. The CDR3 DNA sequence: TGTGCCAGCAGTCTTCTAGGACAGGACTACTCTGGGGCCAACGTCCTGACTTTC.

This sequence joins TRBV9 and TRBJ2-2; no reliable D call. The V end was cut by 0 bases, the J end by 4 bases, with 10 bases between. In germline, CDR1 is SGDLS, CDR2 YYNGEE. This CDR3 has 15 residues. The CDR3 spells CASSVAYGSTGELFF. Written as DNA, the CDR3 is TGTGCCAGCAGCGTAGCTTACGGGTCCACCGGGGAGCTGTTTTTT.

As concerns this clone: Other DNA sequences in this specimen translate into the identical CDR3. This sequence joins TRBV7-2 and TRBJ2-3; 12 nucleotides align to TRBD2. The CDR3 runs 15 residues. V lost 3 bases, J lost 4 bases, and 2 bases stayed unmatched. Germline V gene lookup returns CDR1 SGHTA and CDR2 FQGNSA. The CDR3, as DNA: TGTGCCAGCAGCTTGACTAGCGGGAGAGCAGATACGCAGTATTTT. Its protein is CASSLTSGRADTQYF.

The V call is TRBV28, the J call TRBJ2-3; TRBD2 aligns across 7 bases. The germline CDR1 and CDR2 sequences are MDHEN and SYDVKM. The CDR3 consists of 13 residues. J was trimmed by 5 bases and V by 8 bases; bases with no gene match: 7. CDR3 region: CASLPGGLDTQYF. CDR3 nucleotide sequence: TGTGCCAGCCTGCCCGGGGGGTTAGATACGCAGTATTTT. The variable domain in full, completed from reference TRBV28 and TRBJ2-3, reads DVKVTQSSRYLVKRTGEKVFLECVQDMDHENMFWYRQDPGLGLRLIYFSYDVKMKEKGDIPEGYSVSREKKERFSLILESASTNQTSMYLCASLPGGLDTQYFGPGTRLTVL.

V is TRBV27 and J is TRBJ1-6; possibly TRBD1 for D (5 bases). The V gene lost 5 bases and the J gene lost 6 bases, with 20 bases spanning the gap. Germline-derived CDR1 and CDR2 are MNHEY and SMNVEV (reference sequence). The CDR3 totals 17 residues. CDR3 in amino acids: CASSQSFGTLGNSPLHF. In DNA, the CDR3 is TGTGCCAGCAGTCAGAGTTTCGGGACTTTGGGTAATTCACCCCTCCACTTT.

Ten or more counts support this clone. The J gene is TRBJ2-1, the V gene TRBV7-3; perhaps TRBD2 as D (7 bases). Trimming cost V 0 bases and J 5 bases, with 8 bases left between them. Germline CDR1 is SGHTA and CDR2 is FQGTGA. The CDR3 runs to 14 residues. Here the CDR3 reads CASSLTGGHNEQFF. The DNA of the CDR3 is TGTGCCAGCAGCTTAACGGGGGGGCACAATGAGCAGTTCTTC.

The rearrangement joins TRBV6-5 to TRBJ2-7; 7 bases fit TRBD1. Germline CDR1 and CDR2: MNHEY and SVGAGI. V was pared by 6 bases and J by 1 base, with 6 bases of the junction left unmatched. CDR3 length: 14 amino acids. The CDR3 is CASSTRDRSYEQYF. The CDR3 DNA reads as TGTGCCAGCAGCACCCGGGACAGATCCTACGAGCAGTACTTC.